This T cell receptor beta chain was sequenced in a study of blood T cells in healthy people across ages. This clonotype showed up just once. Alongside a J-beta primer mix, a sample-barcoded 5' primer served in a second PCR lasting roughly 6 to 12 cycles. One entry per CDR3 protein, called by TCRdb with MiXCR from the 5' RACE reads. Among about 1.4 million distinct CDR3 sequences listed, around 55% were seen once. This CDR3 contains 15 residues. From germline, CDR1 is MNHNY and CDR2 SVGAGI (reference sequence). Trimming took 6 bases from V and 2 from J; bases not matched to a gene: 9. The clonotype originates from a man in his late teens or twenties in good health. Material for sequencing was blood. The chain uses TRBV6-6 and TRBJ2-7; the match to TRBD1 covers 8 bases. CDR3: CASSTPTGATYEQYF. The CDR3 DNA sequence: TGTGCCAGCAGCACACCGACAGGGGCCACCTACGAGCAGTACTTC.